The next 7 T cell receptor beta chains were all read from a single sample in a study of regulatory T cells in long-lasting Graves disease. Time point specified: newly diagnosed GD, antithyroid drugs for less than 3 months. From PBMCs, RNA was extracted and then used to make the TCR library. Both iRepertoire HTBI primers and Arm-PCR of CDR3 regions were used to build the TCR beta libraries. TCRdb redid the calling of the multiplex PCR reads with MiXCR, one entry per CDR3 protein. The sample yields more than 400,000 distinct CDR3 sequences, around 16% seen once. A further study also used this sample, focusing on T cells in Graves' hyperthyroidism and ophthalmopathy.

The sample consisted of peripheral blood mononuclear cells (PBMCs), taken at new diagnosis, from a patient treated with antithyroid drugs. These receptors came from a man between 35 and 55 years old with Graves disease.

At least ten counts were recorded for this clonotype. CDR3 amino acids: CASSQEIGLAGRSYEQYF. As DNA, the CDR3 is TGTGCCAGCAGCCAAGAAATCGGGCTAGCGGGACGTTCCTACGAGCAGTACTTC. The chain combines TRBV3-1 with TRBJ2-7; 9 bases line up with TRBD2. This CDR3 has 18 residues. Trimming at V came to 0 bases and at J to 1 base, leaving 10 bases not matched to a gene. The V gene's germline CDR1 is LGHDT and CDR2 YNNKEL (reference sequence).

The chain uses TRBV19 and TRBJ1-5; TRBD1 agrees at 8 bases. The V and J ends lost 6 bases and 5 bases, in that order; junction bases with no gene match: 6. This CDR3 has 14 residues. CDR1 and CDR2 from the germline V gene are LNHDA and SQIVND (reference sequence). DNA for the CDR3: TGTGCCAGTAGAGGACAGGGCGGTCATCAGCCCCAGCATTTT. It translates to CASRGQGGHQPQHF.

This clonotype was recorded at least ten times. The V gene is TRBV5-1, the J gene TRBJ2-5; D call uncertain. CDR1 is SGHRS, CDR2 YFSETQ, per germline. The CDR3 runs 14 residues. V lost 0 bases and J 2 bases, leaving 8 bases between the germline ends. DNA for the CDR3: TGCGCCAGCAGCTTGGGTGGGGTGCAAGAGACCCAGTACTTC. It encodes CASSLGGVQETQYF.

This sequence joins TRBV4-1 and TRBJ1-6; the D is unclear. V lost 0 bases to trimming and J lost 10 bases, with 7 bases between them. The CDR3 totals 13 residues. Per the germline V gene, CDR1 is MGHRA and CDR2 is YSYEKL. The DNA for the CDR3 is TGCGCCAGCAGCCAAGATGGAACCTCACCCCTCCACTTT. Protein product: CASSQDGTSPLHF.

This clonotype was detected ten times or more. The rearrangement links TRBV7-9 to TRBJ2-3; maybe TRBD2 (5 bases). CDR1 is SEHNR, CDR2 FQNEAQ, per germline (reference sequence). V gave up 5 bases and J gave up 5 bases, with 14 bases separating them. There are 14 residues in the CDR3. CDR3 in amino acids: CASSPGMSKDTQYF. The CDR3 DNA follows: TGTGCCAGCAGCCCGGGGATGAGTAAAGATACGCAGTATTTT.

This chain connects TRBV24-1 to TRBJ2-1; 8 nucleotides match TRBD2. The ends lost 4 bases at V and 0 bases at J; junction bases unmatched: 7. The CDR3 sequence is 17 residues long. CDR1 KGHDR and CDR2 SFDVKD come from the germline V gene. CDR3 loop: CATSDRALAGSYNEQFF. CDR3 nucleotide sequence: TGTGCCACCAGTGACCGAGCTCTAGCGGGCTCCTACAATGAGCAGTTCTTC.

CDR3 sequence: CASSRTGTGEVGYTF. DNA of the CDR3: TGTGCCAGCAGTAGAACCGGGACAGGGGAGGTTGGCTACACCTTC. The rearrangement uses TRBV6-4 and TRBJ1-2; 10 bases map to TRBD1. V was clipped by 5 bases and J by 7 bases; unmatched bases: 10. The CDR3 is made up of 15 amino acids. The germline CDR1 and CDR2 sequences are MRHNA and SNTAGT.